What follows is one T cell receptor (beta chain) and its context. Sequencing was performed with immunoSEQ multiplex PCR; in TCRdb, only in-frame clones are kept and a portion is missing. The sample lists fewer than 300,000 clones; almost 85% were seen once. The sample belongs to a study of blood T cell repertoires in COVID-19. Whole-study context: Samples taken during acute and convalescent COVID-19 were collected in the United States, Italy and Spain.

V shed 5 bases and J 5 bases; nucleotides not matched to a gene: 6. The CDR3 is 15 residues long. The germline V gene encodes CDR1 SGHTA and CDR2 FQGNSA. The sequenced material came from peripheral blood. This TCR derives from a man aged 45 to 65 with active or convalescent COVID-19. The genes are TRBV7-2 and TRBJ2-5; 12 nucleotides align to TRBD1. The CDR3 coding sequence is TGTGCCAGCAGCCTTGGGACAGGGGGCTTGGAGACCCAGTACTTC. This codes for CASSLGTGGLETQYF.